Included here is one T cell receptor (beta chain) sequence, with context. Its antigen is as yet unknown. The data derive from a study of T cells after yellow fever vaccination. Study observations and caveats: Shared CD4/CD8 clonotypes were a small share, likely from convergent recombination. Reappearance after the booster was observed for most primary-vaccination clones (96% CD4, less than 90% CD8).

CDR1 is LGHDT and CDR2 is YNNKEL in the germline V gene (reference sequence). This CDR3 has 14 residues. The V and J ends lost 4 bases and 5 bases respectively, with 14 bases between them. MiXCR, applied by TCRdb to the 5' RACE reads, yields one record per CDR3 protein. This table has 550,000 to 750,000 distinct CDR3 sequences, approximately 15% appearing once. The specimen was PBMCs, collected on the day of the yellow fever booster vaccination. The V and J genes are TRBV3-1 and TRBJ1-1, with D perhaps TRBD1 (5 bases). This TCR came from a man aged 25-45 years who received the YFV17D yellow fever vaccine. The CDR3 loop reads CASSPGIRATEAFF. CDR3 DNA: TGTGCCAGCAGCCCCGGGATCAGGGCGACTGAAGCTTTCTTT.